This TCR beta chain appears in the sequencing data of a study of control samples from healthy donors and cancer patients. TCRdb keeps only in-frame clones here, not all; method: immunoSEQ multiplex PCR. Of roughly 400,000 clones listed, roughly 90% are singletons. Sample: PBMCs. The sequence came from a man between 35 and 55 years old with head and neck cancer.

The CDR3 protein is CASSPMGGYTF. CDR3 DNA: TGTGCCAGCAGCCCCATGGGGGGCTACACCTTC. V and J are TRBV7-2 and TRBJ1-2; D gene ambiguous. Trimming stripped 5 bases from V and 8 bases from J, with 9 bases between. This CDR3 has 11 residues. Per germline, CDR1 SGHTA and CDR2 FQGNSA.